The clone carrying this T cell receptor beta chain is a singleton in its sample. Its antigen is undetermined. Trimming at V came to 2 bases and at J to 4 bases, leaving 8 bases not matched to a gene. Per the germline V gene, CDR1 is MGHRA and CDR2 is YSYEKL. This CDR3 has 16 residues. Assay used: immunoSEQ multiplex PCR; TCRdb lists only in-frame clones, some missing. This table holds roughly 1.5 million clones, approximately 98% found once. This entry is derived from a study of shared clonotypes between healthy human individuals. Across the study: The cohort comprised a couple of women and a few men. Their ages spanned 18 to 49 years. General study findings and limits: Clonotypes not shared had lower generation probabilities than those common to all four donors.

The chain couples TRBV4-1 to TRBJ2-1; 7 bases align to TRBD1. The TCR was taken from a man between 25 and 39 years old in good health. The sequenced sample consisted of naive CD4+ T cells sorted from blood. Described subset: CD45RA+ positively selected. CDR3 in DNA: TGCGCCAGCAGCCAAATAATGGGGACAGCTTACAATGAGCAGTTCTTC. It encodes CASSQIMGTAYNEQFF.